This is a list of T cell receptor beta chains from one sample in a study of human T cells and chemical hapten exposure. TCRdb passed the RACE reads through MiXCR, listing each CDR3 protein once. The table includes 180,000 or so distinct CDR3 sequences, around 24% detected once. The source was whole blood, collected in connection with sensitization to the hapten diphenylcyclopropenone (DPC). These TCRs come from a woman aged 45-65 years with alopecia areata. Some clones in this sample may be carry-over from other donors' samples. The CDR3 runs from the conserved cysteine through the conserved F or W. D genes are given only for firm matches.

CDR3aa: CASSREGGRAYEQYF
j_gene: TRBJ2-7
v_gene: TRBV6-5
d_gene: NA

CDR3aa: CASRPSLGGHQPQHF
j_gene: TRBJ1-5
v_gene: TRBV6-5
d_gene: NA

CDR3aa: CASSSADRLNTGELFF
j_gene: TRBJ2-2
v_gene: TRBV7-9
d_gene: TRBD1

CDR3aa: CSGVTGGYNEQFF
j_gene: TRBJ2-1
v_gene: TRBV29-1
d_gene: TRBD1

CDR3aa: CSAMKPSLGRTDTQYF
j_gene: TRBJ2-3
v_gene: TRBV20-1
d_gene: NA

CDR3aa: CASSYYRGGKFNEQFF
j_gene: TRBJ2-1
v_gene: TRBV28
d_gene: TRBD1

CDR3aa: CAISESRASDRSYEQYF
j_gene: TRBJ2-7
v_gene: TRBV10-3
d_gene: NA

CDR3aa: CASTPIAGVVMNEQFF
j_gene: TRBJ2-1
v_gene: TRBV6-1
d_gene: TRBD2

CDR3aa: CASSFNPGSTEAFF
j_gene: TRBJ1-1
v_gene: TRBV5-1
d_gene: NA

CDR3aa: CASSSLYRASTEAFF
j_gene: TRBJ1-1
v_gene: TRBV7-6
d_gene: NA

CDR3aa: CASSQGPGNQPQHF
j_gene: TRBJ1-5
v_gene: TRBV27
d_gene: NA

CDR3aa: CATGHFDEQYF
j_gene: TRBJ2-7
v_gene: TRBV10-2
d_gene: NA

CDR3aa: CASSFFLSGQETQYF
j_gene: TRBJ2-5
v_gene: TRBV5-6
d_gene: NA

CDR3aa: CATLAGGGGTGELFF
j_gene: TRBJ2-2
v_gene: TRBV10-3
d_gene: TRBD2

CDR3aa: CASSLTGADNEQFF
j_gene: TRBJ2-1
v_gene: TRBV5-4
d_gene: TRBD1

CDR3aa: CASSLPEGQRQETQYF
j_gene: TRBJ2-5
v_gene: TRBV7-9
d_gene: NA

CDR3aa: CASSLVPPGVNTEAFF
j_gene: TRBJ1-1
v_gene: TRBV5-1
d_gene: NA

CDR3aa: CATSREFAETQYF
j_gene: TRBJ2-5
v_gene: TRBV15
d_gene: NA

CDR3aa: CASSFSLGADEKLFF
j_gene: TRBJ1-4
v_gene: TRBV12-3/TRBV12-4
d_gene: NA

CDR3aa: CASSSPGRNTEAFF
j_gene: TRBJ1-1
v_gene: TRBV6-5
d_gene: NA

CDR3aa: CASSLALAGVNTGELFF
j_gene: TRBJ2-2
v_gene: TRBV5-5
d_gene: TRBD2

CDR3aa: CASSSGRGTDTQYF
j_gene: TRBJ2-3
v_gene: TRBV7-9
d_gene: NA

CDR3aa: CSAGETGGDTQYF
j_gene: TRBJ2-3
v_gene: TRBV20-1
d_gene: TRBD1

CDR3aa: CASSLEGSGVNTEAFF
j_gene: TRBJ1-1
v_gene: TRBV5-1
d_gene: NA

CDR3aa: CASSEAWLAGNYEQFF
j_gene: TRBJ2-1
v_gene: TRBV2
d_gene: TRBD2

CDR3aa: CASSFSRSYEQYF
j_gene: TRBJ2-7
v_gene: TRBV6-5
d_gene: NA

CDR3aa: CASSPGYYEQYF
j_gene: TRBJ2-7
v_gene: TRBV5-1
d_gene: NA

CDR3aa: CASSYSGLDTQYF
j_gene: TRBJ2-3
v_gene: TRBV6-5
d_gene: NA

CDR3aa: CASSPSQGEEQETQYF
j_gene: TRBJ2-5
v_gene: TRBV4-2
d_gene: NA

CDR3aa: CASSQEAPGPLGSEQYF
j_gene: TRBJ2-7
v_gene: TRBV7-2
d_gene: NA

CDR3aa: CATSDSDRVGQPQHF
j_gene: TRBJ1-5
v_gene: TRBV24-1
d_gene: TRBD1

CDR3aa: CSARRSGTQKRNEQFF
j_gene: TRBJ2-1
v_gene: TRBV20-1
d_gene: NA

CDR3aa: CASSSPSSTGSYEQYF
j_gene: TRBJ2-7
v_gene: TRBV6-2/TRBV6-3
d_gene: NA

CDR3aa: CASSWGLAGTDTQYF
j_gene: TRBJ2-3
v_gene: TRBV7-9
d_gene: TRBD2

CDR3aa: CASSWRTGGAKETQYF
j_gene: TRBJ2-5
v_gene: TRBV5-1
d_gene: TRBD1